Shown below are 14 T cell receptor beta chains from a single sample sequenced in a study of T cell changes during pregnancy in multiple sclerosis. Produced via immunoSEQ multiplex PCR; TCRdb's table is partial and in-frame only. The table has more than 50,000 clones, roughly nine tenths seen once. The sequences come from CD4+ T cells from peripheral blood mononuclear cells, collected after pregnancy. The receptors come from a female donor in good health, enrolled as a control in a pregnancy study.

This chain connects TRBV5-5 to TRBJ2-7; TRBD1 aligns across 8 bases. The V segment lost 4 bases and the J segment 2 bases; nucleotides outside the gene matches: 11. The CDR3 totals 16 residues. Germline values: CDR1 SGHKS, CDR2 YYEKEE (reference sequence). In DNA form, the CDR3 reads TGTGCCAGCAGCCAGGGGACAGGTTGGGGCACCTACGAGCAGTACTTC. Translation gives CASSQGTGWGTYEQYF.

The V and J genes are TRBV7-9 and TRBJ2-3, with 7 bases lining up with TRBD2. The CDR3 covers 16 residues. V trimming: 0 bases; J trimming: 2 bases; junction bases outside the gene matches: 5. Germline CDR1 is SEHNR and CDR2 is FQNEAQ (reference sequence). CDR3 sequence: CASSLAASGNTDTQYF. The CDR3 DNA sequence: TGTGCCAGCAGCTTAGCGGCTAGCGGAAACACAGATACGCAGTATTTT.

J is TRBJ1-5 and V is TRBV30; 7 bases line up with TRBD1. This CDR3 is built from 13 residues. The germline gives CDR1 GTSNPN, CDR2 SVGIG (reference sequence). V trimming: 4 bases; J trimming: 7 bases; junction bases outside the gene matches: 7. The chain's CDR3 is CAWTTGDMQPQHF. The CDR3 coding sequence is TGTGCCTGGACCACAGGGGATATGCAGCCCCAGCATTTT.

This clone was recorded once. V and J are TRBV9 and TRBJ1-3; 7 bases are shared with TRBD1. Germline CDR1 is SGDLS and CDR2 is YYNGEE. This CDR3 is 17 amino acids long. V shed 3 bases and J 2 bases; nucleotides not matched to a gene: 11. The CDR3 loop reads CASSAHPTGTTGNTIYF. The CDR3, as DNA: TGTGCCAGCAGCGCACATCCGACAGGGACCACTGGAAACACCATATATTTT.

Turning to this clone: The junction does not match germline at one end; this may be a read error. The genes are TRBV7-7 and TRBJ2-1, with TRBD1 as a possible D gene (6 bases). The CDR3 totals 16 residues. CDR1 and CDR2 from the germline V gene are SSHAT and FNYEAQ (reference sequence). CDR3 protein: CASSISTGQQLNEQFF. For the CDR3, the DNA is TGTGCTAGCAGCATCTCCACAGGGCAACAACTCAATGAGCAGTTCTTC.

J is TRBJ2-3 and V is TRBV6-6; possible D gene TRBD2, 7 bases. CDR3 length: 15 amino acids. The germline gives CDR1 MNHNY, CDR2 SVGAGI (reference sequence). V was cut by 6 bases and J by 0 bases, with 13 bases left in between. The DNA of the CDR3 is TGTGCCAGCAGCCCCGGGGGGCTAAGCACAGATACGCAGTATTTT. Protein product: CASSPGGLSTDTQYF.

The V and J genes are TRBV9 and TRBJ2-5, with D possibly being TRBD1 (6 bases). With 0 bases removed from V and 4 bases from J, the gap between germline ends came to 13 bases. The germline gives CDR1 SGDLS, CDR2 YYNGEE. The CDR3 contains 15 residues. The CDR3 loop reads CASSVAGDESETQYF. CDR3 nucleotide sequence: TGTGCCAGCAGCGTAGCAGGGGACGAGTCAGAGACCCAGTACTTC.

CDR3 nucleotides: TGTGCCAGCAGCGTAGGGGTTCGGGGGAGGGGTGAGACCCAGTACTTC. It specifies CASSVGVRGRGETQYF. The chain joins TRBV9 to TRBJ2-5; 7 positions agree with TRBD2. V shed 0 bases and J 5 bases; nucleotides not matched to a gene: 10. The CDR3 totals 16 residues. Germline-derived CDR1 and CDR2 are SGDLS and YYNGEE.

The CDR3 DNA reads TGTGCCAGCAGCCCCAAGACAGGAAACTATGGCTACACCTTC. This sequence encodes CASSPKTGNYGYTF. This chain connects TRBV7-9 to TRBJ1-2, with D maybe TRBD1 (6 bases). The CDR3 length is 14 residues. Germline loops: CDR1 SEHNR, CDR2 FQNEAQ (reference sequence). The V and J ends lost 5 bases and 2 bases respectively, with 12 bases between them.

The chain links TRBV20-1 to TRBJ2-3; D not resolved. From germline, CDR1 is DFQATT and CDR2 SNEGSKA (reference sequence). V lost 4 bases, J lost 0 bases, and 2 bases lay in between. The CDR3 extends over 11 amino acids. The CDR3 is CSATSTDTQYF. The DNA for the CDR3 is TGCAGTGCTACTAGCACAGATACGCAGTATTTT.

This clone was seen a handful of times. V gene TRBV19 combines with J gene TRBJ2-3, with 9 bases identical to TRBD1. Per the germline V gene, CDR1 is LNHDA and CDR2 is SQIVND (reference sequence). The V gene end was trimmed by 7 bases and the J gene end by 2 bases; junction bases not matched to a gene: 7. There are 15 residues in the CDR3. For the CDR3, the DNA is TGTGCCAGTAATCCCGGGACAGGGAACACAGATACGCAGTATTTT. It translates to CASNPGTGNTDTQYF.

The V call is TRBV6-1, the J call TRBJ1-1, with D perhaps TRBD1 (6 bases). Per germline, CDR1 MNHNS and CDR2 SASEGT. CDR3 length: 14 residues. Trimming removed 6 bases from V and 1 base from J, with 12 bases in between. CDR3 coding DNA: TGTGCCAGCAGCTACTTACAGGGGAACACTGAAGCTTTCTTT. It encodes CASSYLQGNTEAFF.

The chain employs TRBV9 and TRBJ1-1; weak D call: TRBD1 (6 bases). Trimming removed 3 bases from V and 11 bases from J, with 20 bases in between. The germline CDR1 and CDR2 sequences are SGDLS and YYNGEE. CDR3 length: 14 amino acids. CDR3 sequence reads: CASSATPGHLRAFF. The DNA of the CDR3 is TGTGCCAGCAGCGCGACCCCGGGACACCTGAGGGCTTTCTTT.

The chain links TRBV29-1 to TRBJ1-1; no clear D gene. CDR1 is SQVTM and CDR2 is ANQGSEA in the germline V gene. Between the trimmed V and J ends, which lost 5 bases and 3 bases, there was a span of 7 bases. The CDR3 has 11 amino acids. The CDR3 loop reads CSVTRDTEAFF. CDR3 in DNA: TGCAGCGTTACACGGGACACTGAAGCTTTCTTT. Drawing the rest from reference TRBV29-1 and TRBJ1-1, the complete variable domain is SAVISQKPSRDICQRGTSLTIQCQVDSQVTMMFWYRQQPGQSLTLIATANQGSEATYESGFVIDKFPISRPNLTFSTLTVSNMSPEDSSIYLCSVTRDTEAFFGQGTRLTVV.